The 18 T cell receptor beta chains given below trace back to one sample, sequenced in a study of blood T cell repertoires in COVID-19. Profiled with immunoSEQ multiplex PCR; TCRdb holds only in-frame clones, not every one. The table has 200,000 to 250,000 clones, approximately 86% seen once. Sequencing was done on a sample of peripheral blood. These receptors originate from a woman aged 45-65 years with COVID-19, enrolled during active disease.

V is TRBV11-2 and J is TRBJ1-1, with D unresolved. The CDR3 is 13 residues long. The ends were cut back, 0 bases at V and 1 base at J, with 3 bases in the middle. Germline values: CDR1 SGHAT, CDR2 FQNNGV. CDR3 amino acids: CASSLEANTEAFF. The CDR3 nucleotides are TGTGCCAGCAGCTTAGAAGCGAACACTGAAGCTTTCTTT.

The chain uses TRBV27 and TRBJ1-1; TRBD1 matches 7 bases. The ends lost 2 bases at V and 6 bases at J; junction bases unmatched: 12. The CDR3 has 16 residues. Germline CDR1 MNHEY, CDR2 SMNVEV (reference sequence). DNA for the CDR3: TGTGCCAGCAGTTTAATCCGGGACAGTCGTACCGCTGAAGCTTTCTTT. Translation gives CASSLIRDSRTAEAFF.

V gene TRBV11-2 combines with J gene TRBJ1-2; weak D call: TRBD1 (6 bases). Germline CDR1 is SGHAT and CDR2 is FQNNGV. The CDR3 is made up of 16 amino acids. Trimming took off 4 bases at V and 6 bases at J, with 21 bases between the two ends. The CDR3 DNA sequence: TGTGCCAGCAGCTCATATGGGCGGGGGGCGAGCCATGGCTACACCTTC. This codes for CASSSYGRGASHGYTF.

The CDR3 loop reads CASSLERAGANVLTF. The DNA for the CDR3 is TGTGCCAGCAGCTTAGAGCGGGCTGGGGCCAACGTCCTGACTTTC. The rearrangement uses TRBV13 and TRBJ2-6; D possibly corresponds to TRBD2 (6 bases). Germline CDR1 and CDR2: PRHDT and FYEKMQ (reference sequence). Trimming left V 1 base short and J 2 bases short, with 6 bases between. The CDR3 loop spans 15 amino acids.

Only one count was recorded for this clone. V is TRBV27 and J is TRBJ1-6; no reliable D call. CDR1 MNHEY and CDR2 SMNVEV come from the germline V gene (reference sequence). Trimming took 2 bases from V and 0 from J, leaving 11 bases between them. The CDR3 is 17 amino acids. CDR3 residues: CASSLTLPISYNSPLHF. In nucleotides, the CDR3 is TGTGCCAGCAGTTTAACTCTTCCTATCTCCTATAATTCACCCCTCCACTTT.

The chain has TRBV28 and TRBJ2-3; possibly TRBD2 for D (6 bases). Trimming left V 2 bases short and J 4 bases short, with 13 bases between. Germline V gene data show CDR1 as MDHEN and CDR2 as SYDVKM. CDR3 length: 15 residues. The CDR3 is CASSLVREVADTQYF. The DNA of the CDR3 is TGTGCCAGCAGTTTAGTAAGGGAGGTGGCAGATACGCAGTATTTT.

CDR3 region: CASSREGRRAGELFF. The CDR3 DNA reads as TGTGCCAGCAGCCGGGAGGGGAGGAGGGCCGGGGAGCTGTTTTTT. The chain recombines TRBV9 with TRBJ2-2, with 8 bases fitting TRBD2. CDR3 size: 15 residues. With 4 bases clipped from V and 6 bases from J, the junction kept 8 bases outside the gene matches. Per germline, CDR1 SGDLS and CDR2 YYNGEE. The variable domain in full, completed from reference TRBV9 and TRBJ2-2, reads DSGVTQTPKHLITATGQRVTLRCSPRSGDLSVYWYQQSLDQGLQFLIQYYNGEERAKGNILERFSAQQFPDLHSELNLSSLELGDSALYFCASSREGRRAGELFFGEGSRLTVL.

This clone was seen only a few times. V and J are TRBV6-2 or TRBV6-3 and TRBJ1-4; TRBD1 agrees at 8 bases. This CDR3 has 18 amino acids. Germline assignment: CDR1 MNHEY and CDR2 SVGEGT. Losses at the gene ends were 0 bases for V and 5 bases for J; bases not matched to a gene: 11. CDR3 sequence: CASSYSRDRGVINEKLFF. In DNA, the CDR3 is TGTGCCAGCAGTTACTCGAGAGACAGGGGAGTGATAAATGAAAAACTGTTTTTT.

The chain is built from TRBV2 and TRBJ2-5; D is possibly TRBD2 (6 bases). The CDR3 contains 15 residues. Germline V lookup: CDR1 SNHLY, CDR2 FYNNEI. Trimming cost V 3 bases and J 1 base, with 12 bases left between them. CDR3 region: CASSDSVGGQETQYF. CDR3 sequence (DNA): TGTGCCAGCAGTGATTCAGTGGGGGGCCAAGAGACCCAGTACTTC.

The J gene is TRBJ2-5, the V gene TRBV5-6; 8 positions agree with TRBD2. The CDR3 consists of 14 residues. J was trimmed by 1 base and V by 2 bases; bases with no gene match: 1. CDR1 and CDR2 (germline): SGHDT, YYEEEE. The CDR3 region is CASSLAGAQETQYF. Written as DNA, the CDR3 is TGTGCCAGCAGCTTAGCGGGGGCCCAAGAGACCCAGTACTTC.

Only one count was recorded for this clone. The rearrangement uses TRBV28 and TRBJ2-5; 14 nucleotides agree with TRBD2. CDR1 and CDR2 (germline): MDHEN, SYDVKM. The CDR3 extends over 15 amino acids. J was trimmed by 2 bases and V by 4 bases; bases with no gene match: 0. CDR3 in amino acids: CASSWTSGGQETQYF. In nucleotides, the CDR3 is TGTGCCAGCAGTTGGACTAGCGGGGGGCAAGAGACCCAGTACTTC. Variable domain in full (rest from reference TRBV28 and TRBJ2-5): DVKVTQSSRYLVKRTGEKVFLECVQDMDHENMFWYRQDPGLGLRLIYFSYDVKMKEKGDIPEGYSVSREKKERFSLILESASTNQTSMYLCASSWTSGGQETQYFGPGTRLLVL.

Comments on this clone: Relative to the germline gene, one junction end is altered; a read error may explain this. The V call is TRBV11-3, the J call TRBJ1-2; 7 positions agree with TRBD1. The CDR3 is 13 amino acids. From germline, CDR1 is SGHNT and CDR2 YENEEA. CDR3 sequence (DNA): TGTGCCAGCAGTCCGACGGGACAGAGCAACCAGAACTTC. Amino acid sequence: CASSPTGQSNQNF.

This clone appeared once. This sequence joins TRBV28 and TRBJ2-1; 8 bases line up with TRBD2. V shed 4 bases and J 10 bases; nucleotides not matched to a gene: 18. Per the germline V gene, CDR1 is MDHEN and CDR2 is SYDVKM. The length of the CDR3 is 17 residues. The CDR3 nucleotides read TGTGCCAGCAGTTCTCCGGGGAGCGGGGGACCCCCCGTGGAGCAGTTCTTC. Translating gives CASSSPGSGGPPVEQFF.

This rearrangement joins TRBV3-1 (or the pseudogene TRBV3-2) to TRBJ2-2, with 8 nucleotides matching TRBD1. V lost 4 bases to trimming and J lost 4 bases; unmatched junction nucleotides: 8. The germline gives CDR1 LGHDT, CDR2 YNNKEL (reference sequence). The CDR3 has 16 amino acids. In DNA, the CDR3 is TGTGCCAGCAGCCTTCTCACGACAGGGGTCACCGGGGAGCTGTTTTTT. Translation: CASSLLTTGVTGELFF.

The V gene is TRBV27, the J gene TRBJ1-1; D is possibly TRBD1 (6 bases). V dropped 5 bases and J dropped 4 bases, with 11 bases sitting between them. Germline CDR1 and CDR2: MNHEY and SMNVEV (reference sequence). This CDR3 spans 13 amino acids. The CDR3 region has the DNA TGTGCCAGCAGTCCGGGCAGGGGCACTGAAGCTTTCTTT. It encodes CASSPGRGTEAFF.

This clone was counted only a few times. J is TRBJ1-5 and V is TRBV24-1, with 11 bases lining up with TRBD1. CDR3 length: 15 residues. Germline values: CDR1 KGHDR, CDR2 SFDVKD. With V trimmed by 4 bases and J by 9 bases, 7 bases remained unmatched. Here the CDR3 DNA reads TGTGCCACCAGTGACCCTGGGACAGGGGGAAGGCCCCAGCATTTT. The encoded protein is CATSDPGTGGRPQHF.

CDR3 sequence: CASSLGLQGSGELFF. The CDR3 DNA reads as TGCGCCAGCAGCTTGGGGCTACAGGGGTCCGGGGAGCTGTTTTTT. The J gene is TRBJ2-2, the V gene TRBV5-1; TRBD1 matches 7 bases. This CDR3 has 15 residues. In germline, CDR1 is SGHRS, CDR2 YFSETQ. V was clipped by 0 bases and J by 6 bases; unmatched bases: 5. The variable domain in full, completed from reference TRBV5-1 and TRBJ2-2, reads KAGVTQTPRYLIKTRGQQVTLSCSPISGHRSVSWYQQTPGQGLQFLFEYFSETQRNKGNFPGRFSGRQFSNSRSEMNVSTLELGDSALYLCASSLGLQGSGELFFGEGSRLTVL.

This clone was seen a few times. This chain connects TRBV5-5 to TRBJ2-3, with 13 bases that match TRBD2. The CDR3 sequence is 17 residues long. Trimming at V came to 2 bases and at J to 4 bases, leaving 7 bases not matched to a gene. Germline V gene data show CDR1 as SGHKS and CDR2 as YYEKEE (reference sequence). This CDR3 reads CASSFWFGTSGADTQYF. The DNA of the CDR3 is TGTGCCAGCAGCTTTTGGTTCGGGACTAGCGGGGCAGATACGCAGTATTTT.